The 12 T cell receptor beta chains in this list originate from one sample, sequenced in a study of regulatory T cells in long-lasting Graves disease. Assembly of TCR beta libraries relied on iRepertoire HTBI primers together with Arm-PCR of CDR3 regions. TCRdb analysed the multiplex PCR reads with MiXCR anew, one entry per CDR3 protein. Of 450,000 to 650,000 distinct CDR3 sequences listed, about 16% are singletons. The sample's time point: newly diagnosed GD, antithyroid drugs for less than 3 months. Researchers made the TCR library from RNA that was extracted from PBMCs. A further study also used this sample, focusing on T cells in Graves' hyperthyroidism and ophthalmopathy.

The sample here was peripheral blood mononuclear cells (PBMCs), taken at new diagnosis, from a patient treated with antithyroid drugs. The receptors were gathered from a woman aged 35-65 years with Graves disease.

There are many counts of this clonotype. The J gene is TRBJ1-1, the V gene TRBV2; D possibly corresponds to TRBD1 (5 bases). Germline lookup yields CDR1 SNHLY and CDR2 FYNNEI. The V end was cut by 7 bases, the J end by 1 base, with 10 bases between. This CDR3 is built from 13 residues. The CDR3 here is CASTYDRNTEAFF. CDR3 in DNA: TGTGCCAGCACATATGACAGGAACACTGAAGCTTTCTTT.

This clonotype was seen more than once but under ten times. This chain links TRBV5-1 with TRBJ2-5; D not certain. Germline loops: CDR1 SGHRS, CDR2 YFSETQ. Trimming removed 0 bases from V and 1 base from J, with 13 bases in between. This CDR3 is built from 16 residues. CDR3 in amino acids: CASSLVLGIVQETQYF. The CDR3 region has the DNA TGCGCCAGCAGCTTGGTACTCGGTATAGTCCAAGAGACCCAGTACTTC. Based on the CDR3 plus reference TRBV5-1 and TRBJ2-5, the full variable domain is KAGVTQTPRYLIKTRGQQVTLSCSPISGHRSVSWYQQTPGQGLQFLFEYFSETQRNKGNFPGRFSGRQFSNSRSEMNVSTLELGDSALYLCASSLVLGIVQETQYFGPGTRLLVL.

This clonotype appeared a few times. The rearrangement uses TRBV2 and TRBJ1-2, with 10 nucleotides matching TRBD1. Germline assignment: CDR1 SNHLY and CDR2 FYNNEI. There are 15 residues in the CDR3. Losses at the gene ends were 1 base for V and 6 bases for J; bases not matched to a gene: 5. The CDR3 protein is CASSEVGTGEDGYTF. In nucleotides, the CDR3 is TGTGCCAGCAGTGAAGTAGGGACAGGGGAGGATGGCTACACCTTC. The variable domain in full, with the rest retrieved from reference TRBV2 and TRBJ1-2, is EPEVTQTPSHQVTQMGQEVILRCVPISNHLYFYWYRQILGQKVEFLVSFYNNEISEKSEIFDDQFSVERPDGSNFTLKIRSTKLEDSAMYFCASSEVGTGEDGYTFGSGTRLTVV.

The chain employs TRBV19 and TRBJ2-2; tentative D call: TRBD2 (7 bases). Trimming pared 3 bases from V and 5 bases from J, leaving 13 bases between. Germline V gives CDR1 LNHDA, CDR2 SQIVND (reference sequence). The CDR3 spans 15 residues. The CDR3: CASSIRGALTGELFF. As DNA, the CDR3 is TGTGCCAGTAGTATTCGGGGGGCCCTTACCGGGGAGCTGTTTTTT. The complete variable domain, with remaining parts taken from reference TRBV19 and TRBJ2-2, reads DGGITQSPKYLFRKEGQNVTLSCEQNLNHDAMYWYRQDPGQGLRLIYYSQIVNDFQKGDIAEGYSVSREKKESFPLTVTSAQKNPTAFYLCASSIRGALTGELFFGEGSRLTVL.

The genes are TRBV2 and TRBJ2-1; D unclear. The V gene's germline CDR1 is SNHLY and CDR2 FYNNEI. The CDR3 has 11 amino acids. V was clipped by 7 bases and J by 4 bases, with 5 bases between them. The CDR3 DNA sequence: TGTGCCAGCATCGGGTACAATGAGCAGTTCTTC. It translates to CASIGYNEQFF.

At least ten counts were recorded for this clonotype. This sequence joins TRBV11-3 and TRBJ2-1, with TRBD1 matching 8 bases. Germline V CDR1 and CDR2: SGHNT, YENEEA. The CDR3 consists of 15 residues. The J segment lost 7 bases and the V segment lost 3 bases, leaving 8 bases of the junction unmatched. Here the CDR3 reads CASSFGTGGKNEQFF. The CDR3 nucleotides are TGTGCCAGCAGCTTTGGGACAGGAGGGAAAAATGAGCAGTTCTTC.

In this sample, this clonotype turned up many times. The chain employs TRBV6-1 and TRBJ1-1; 8 nucleotides align to TRBD1. V was clipped by 6 bases and J by 3 bases; unmatched bases: 6. The CDR3 covers 14 residues. Germline-derived CDR1 and CDR2 are MNHNS and SASEGT. CDR3 loop: CASRWTGTHTEAFF. For the CDR3, the DNA is TGTGCCAGCAGATGGACAGGGACGCACACTGAAGCTTTCTTT.

The chain links TRBV27 to TRBJ2-3; D call uncertain. V was pared by 0 bases and J by 6 bases, with 7 bases between. The germline gives CDR1 MNHEY, CDR2 SMNVEV (reference sequence). The CDR3 is 13 residues long. CDR3 amino acids: CASSLSLRDTQYF. The CDR3 nucleotides are TGTGCCAGCAGTTTATCCCTTCGGGATACGCAGTATTTT.

Ten or more counts support this clonotype. CDR3 sequence (DNA): TGTGCCAGCAGCTTAGATCTCGAGAGACGGAGCATGAACACTGAAGCTTTCTTT. This gives the protein CASSLDLERRSMNTEAFF. This chain links TRBV11-2 with TRBJ1-1; the D is unclear. Trimming shortened V by 0 bases and J by 0 bases, and 17 bases separated the two germline ends. This CDR3 has 18 residues. Germline values: CDR1 SGHAT, CDR2 FQNNGV.

The table lists this clonotype with many counts. The CDR3 DNA sequence: TGTGCCAGCTCACCACCGAACAGGGGTTCCTACAATGAGCAGTTCTTC. Its protein product is CASSPPNRGSYNEQFF. This chain connects TRBV18 to TRBJ2-1; 7 positions agree with TRBD1. The V gene's germline CDR1 is KGHSH and CDR2 LQKENI. CDR3 length: 16 residues. With 0 bases clipped from V and 1 base from J, the junction kept 3 bases outside the gene matches. The variable domain in full, completed from reference TRBV18 and TRBJ2-1, reads NAGVMQNPRHLVRRRGQEARLRCSPMKGHSHVYWYRQLPEEGLKFMVYLQKENIIDESGMPKERFSAEFPKEGPSILRIQQVVRGDSAAYFCASSPPNRGSYNEQFFGPGTRLTVL.

The chain uses TRBV11-2 and TRBJ1-5; no reliable D call. The CDR3 is 16 amino acids. V lost 1 base, J lost 0 bases, and 10 bases lay in between. Germline lookup yields CDR1 SGHAT and CDR2 FQNNGV. CDR3 amino acids: CASSLVTGYSNQPQHF. The CDR3 DNA follows: TGTGCCAGCAGCTTAGTGACGGGTTATAGCAATCAGCCCCAGCATTTT.

This clonotype was seen ten or more times. This rearrangement joins TRBV12-3 or TRBV12-4 to TRBJ1-3, with D hard to call. The ends were cut back, 5 bases at V and 3 bases at J, with 11 bases in the middle. CDR3 length: 14 amino acids. CDR3 protein: CASSPRADGNTIYF. For the CDR3, the DNA is TGTGCCAGCAGTCCCCGGGCAGATGGAAACACCATATATTTT.